This T cell receptor beta chain was retrieved from a study of T-cell reconstitution after alpha-beta-depleted transplantation in children. Unique molecular identifiers were used in preparing the TCRbeta library. TCRdb ran MiXCR on the PCR reads and lists one entry per CDR3 protein. The table has some 80,000 distinct CDR3 sequences, around 18% seen once; the top ten hold about 47%. The V gene end was trimmed by 2 bases and the J gene end by 6 bases; junction bases not matched to a gene: 5. The CDR3 loop spans 14 amino acids. Germline V gene sequence: CDR1 SQVTM, CDR2 ANQGSEA. The sample was PBMCs, mostly from graft donor cells, taken 360 days after TCRalphabeta/CD19-depleted stem cell transplant. This clonotype was obtained from a male patient between 2 and 9 years old who had a stem cell transplant for acute lymphoblastic leukemia, so the T cells may come from the graft donor. This rearrangement joins TRBV29-1 to TRBJ2-3, with TRBD2 identical over 10 bases. CDR3: CSVEPSGRWDTQYF. CDR3 coding DNA: TGCAGCGTTGAACCTAGCGGGAGATGGGATACGCAGTATTTT.